This T cell receptor (delta chain) was sequenced for a study of gamma-delta chains in newborns, infants, children (dated by TCRdb to 2018 to 2020). At the level of the whole study: In the study title, it is stated that polyclonal expansion of innate gammadelta T cells is driven by microbial exposure immediately after birth. The study investigated how microbial exposure shaped innate gammadelta T cell populations in human newborns immediately after birth.

Worth noting for this clone: This receptor's antigen is unknown. No per-base quality is available; no much larger clone lies one base away.

V drops 1 base and J drops 7 bases, leaving 22 bases in between. Its CDR3 holds 17 amino acids, cysteine through phenylalanine. The entry retains the CDR3 DNA only, 51 bases that are in frame from base 1. CDR1 and CDR2, looked up from the germline V gene, are TSWWSYY and QGS. Sequencer: Illumina MiSeq. TCRdb called clones from the public reads with CATT, and repeated DNA sequences were later combined into one row. In all, the sample holds 8,500 to 13,000 delta-chain clones, and 3.5% of those were seen once. The ten largest clones capture more than 8% of the sample. The sequenced sample was blood. This sequence was found in a child who was a newborn, infant or young child, either healthy, febrile or measles-vaccinated (not recorded which). The V and J genes are TRDV1 and TRDJ1; tentative D gene TRDD3, with 5 bases matching. The nucleotide sequence is TGTGCTCTTGGGGAACGGGGTCTCTCCGGACTGGTTCCTAAACTCATCTTT. This codes for CALGERGLSGLVPKLIF.